These 27 T cell receptor beta chains share one sample of origin, sequenced in a study of post-analysis software for immune sequencing data. Study findings and constraints: TRBV5-6, TRBV5-1 and TRBV20-1 belonged to a set of a handful of TRBV segments that were more frequent in patients than controls.

Their specific antigens are unknown. Researchers reported that TCR beta cDNA libraries carried unique molecular identifiers. A single record per CDR3 protein comes from TCRdb applying MiXCR to the PCR reads. Here the sample spans about 680,000 distinct CDR3 sequences, 55% to 70% being singletons. The material sequenced was blood. The receptor set was obtained from a girl aged 2 to 9 with multiple sclerosis.

The genes are TRBV5-1 and TRBJ2-1; possible D gene TRBD2, 5 bases. The CDR3 loop spans 13 amino acids. Germline-derived CDR1 and CDR2 are SGHRS and YFSETQ. V was shortened by 1 base and J by 10 bases, with 12 bases between the two germline ends. The CDR3 region is CASSLIEQREQFF. The CDR3 DNA is TGCGCCAGCAGCTTGATCGAACAGCGGGAGCAGTTCTTC.

CDR3 region: CASSSQGMEETQYF. The DNA of the CDR3 is TGTGCCAGCAGCTCACAGGGGATGGAAGAGACCCAGTACTTC. The chain joins TRBV7-2 to TRBJ2-5; 7 bases line up with TRBD1. Germline trimming cut 4 bases from V and 3 bases from J; bases unmatched to any gene: 5. This CDR3 is 14 amino acids long. Per the germline V gene, CDR1 is SGHTA and CDR2 is FQGNSA.

CDR3 coding DNA: TGTGCCAGCAGCCTCGGACGGAAGAGAAACTATGGCTACACCTTC. Its translation: CASSLGRKRNYGYTF. This sequence joins TRBV12-3 or TRBV12-4 and TRBJ1-2, with D unclear. Trimming took off 6 bases at V and 2 bases at J, with 16 bases between the two ends. The CDR3 spans 15 residues.

The genes are TRBV11-2 and TRBJ1-1, with D hard to call. V lost 0 bases to trimming and J lost 3 bases, with 26 bases between them. The CDR3 sequence is 20 residues long. Germline values: CDR1 SGHAT, CDR2 FQNNGV. The CDR3 region has the DNA TGTGCCAGCAGCTTAGAGGCCCCAAGTAGGTCCCGCCCTAAGGACACTGAAGCTTTCTTT. Protein product: CASSLEAPSRSRPKDTEAFF.

This clonotype was observed a single time. The V and J genes are TRBV5-1 and TRBJ2-5; TRBD2 aligns across 13 bases. Trimming took 4 bases from V and 4 from J; bases not matched to a gene: 10. The CDR3 covers 17 residues. Germline CDR1 reads SGHRS; CDR2 reads YFSETQ. The CDR3 coding sequence is TGCGCCAGCAGCCCGAGACTAGCGGGAGGCGGGGGAGAGACCCAGTACTTC. Amino acid sequence: CASSPRLAGGGGETQYF.

V gene TRBV6-1 combines with J gene TRBJ1-1; D perhaps matches TRBD1 (5 bases). Per germline, CDR1 MNHNS and CDR2 SASEGT. Trimming removed 6 bases from V and 7 bases from J, with 15 bases in between. There are 13 residues in the CDR3. CDR3 coding DNA: TGTGCCAGCAGCGCCGGGACCGCTTATGAAGCTTTCTTT. It specifies CASSAGTAYEAFF.

This clonotype was detected only a few times. The chain employs TRBV5-1 and TRBJ2-1, with TRBD2 matching over 7 bases. Losses at the gene ends were 0 bases for V and 9 bases for J; bases not matched to a gene: 6. Germline assignment: CDR1 SGHRS and CDR2 YFSETQ. This CDR3 spans 14 amino acids. CDR3 protein: CASSLAAGDREQFF. In DNA, the CDR3 is TGCGCCAGCAGCTTGGCGGCGGGGGACCGTGAGCAGTTCTTC.

V usage is TRBV6-1 and J usage is TRBJ2-3; possibly TRBD2 for D (6 bases). The germline V and J ends were trimmed by 2 bases and 3 bases, with 12 bases remaining between them. Germline V gives CDR1 MNHNS, CDR2 SASEGT. The length of the CDR3 is 15 residues. CDR3 DNA sequence: TGTGCCAGCAGTGAACTTAGCGGTGGGACAGATACGCAGTATTTT. Translation gives CASSELSGGTDTQYF.

The chain is built from TRBV4-1 and TRBJ2-5, with D perhaps TRBD1 (5 bases). TRBJ2-7 matches the DNA end more closely, so the J call is doubtful. Germline V gives CDR1 MGHRA, CDR2 YSYEKL. The CDR3 has 17 amino acids. The CDR3 region has the DNA TGCGCCAGCAGCCAATTTCACGATGTGCAGGGTGTAGACGAGCAGTACTTC. It specifies CASSQFHDVQGVDEQYF.

The chain combines TRBV3-1 with TRBJ1-6, with D perhaps TRBD1 (6 bases). CDR3 length: 16 amino acids. Germline CDR1 is LGHDT and CDR2 is YNNKEL (reference sequence). Deletions cut 6 bases from V and 11 bases from J, with 23 bases between. DNA of the CDR3: TGTGCCAGCAGTCGGATGGGGACATCTCCCGGGCCACCCCTCCACTTT. This translates into CASSRMGTSPGPPLHF.

CDR3 region: CAKISEGANEQFF. The CDR3 DNA is TGTGCCAAAATTTCGGAGGGGGCAAATGAGCAGTTCTTC. The chain recombines TRBV27 with TRBJ2-1; TRBD1 is a possible D gene (7 bases). Germline CDR1 MNHEY, CDR2 SMNVEV (reference sequence). The V and J ends lost 10 bases and 7 bases respectively, with 17 bases between them. CDR3 size: 13 residues.

This clonotype was picked up a small number of times. V gene TRBV20-1 combines with J gene TRBJ2-1; possible D gene TRBD2, 6 bases. V was trimmed by 1 base and J by 7 bases, leaving 11 bases between them. CDR1 and CDR2 from the germline V gene are DFQATT and SNEGSKA (reference sequence). The CDR3 contains 13 residues. The chain's CDR3 is CSARVGGLNEQFF. The CDR3 nucleotides read TGCAGTGCTAGAGTCGGGGGTCTGAATGAGCAGTTCTTC.

V and J are TRBV4-2 and TRBJ2-1, with D maybe TRBD2 (6 bases). The germline CDR1 and CDR2 sequences are LGHNA and YNFKEQ. V was shortened by 0 bases and J by 9 bases, with 18 bases between the two germline ends. The CDR3 is 16 amino acids. As DNA, the CDR3 is TGTGCCAGCAGCCAAGATCTTCGTGGCGGGGCGGGTGAGCAGTTCTTC. Amino acids: CASSQDLRGGAGEQFF.

The genes are TRBV25-1 and TRBJ2-1; D possibly uses TRBD1 or TRBD2 (5 bases each). This CDR3 is 16 amino acids long. V lost 1 base and J lost 0, with 10 bases in between. Per germline, CDR1 MGHDK and CDR2 SYGVNS. As DNA, the CDR3 is TGTGCCAGCAGTGAATTTGAGGGGAGCTCCTACAATGAGCAGTTCTTC. The encoded protein is CASSEFEGSSYNEQFF.

The gene calls are TRBV20-1 and TRBJ2-3, with 12 bases lining up with TRBD2. J was trimmed by 7 bases and V by 6 bases; bases with no gene match: 5. CDR1 is DFQATT and CDR2 is SNEGSKA in the germline V gene (reference sequence). The CDR3 length is 13 residues. The chain's CDR3 is CSAQLAGGHTQYF. The CDR3 bases are TGCAGTGCGCAACTAGCGGGAGGACATACGCAGTATTTT.

This chain uses TRBV2 with TRBJ1-6; 7 nucleotides agree with TRBD1. Germline CDR1 SNHLY, CDR2 FYNNEI. The CDR3 contains 15 residues. Trimming removed 8 bases from V and 0 bases from J; junction bases left unmatched: 4. The CDR3 DNA reads as TGTGCCAGCGGACAGGAGAGCTCCTATAATTCACCCCTCCACTTT. Protein product: CASGQESSYNSPLHF.

The rearrangement uses TRBV7-9 and TRBJ2-5; D is perhaps TRBD1 (5 bases). CDR3 length: 14 amino acids. Germline assignment: CDR1 SEHNR and CDR2 FQNEAQ (reference sequence). V was shortened by 4 bases and J by 0 bases, with 9 bases between the two germline ends. For the CDR3, the DNA is TGTGCCAGCAGCTCGCGACAGTACCAAGAGACCCAGTACTTC. This sequence encodes CASSSRQYQETQYF.

The genes are TRBV6-5 and TRBJ2-2; possible D gene TRBD2, 5 bases. CDR3 size: 14 residues. V gave up 2 bases and J gave up 4 bases, with 8 bases separating them. Germline loops: CDR1 MNHEY, CDR2 SVGAGI. The CDR3 protein is CASSYGGATGELFF. Here the CDR3 DNA reads TGTGCCAGCAGTTACGGAGGAGCCACCGGGGAGCTGTTTTTT.

This clonotype was counted once. V and J are TRBV7-2 and TRBJ1-1, with TRBD1 matching over 8 bases. The length of the CDR3 is 17 residues. The V gene's germline CDR1 is SGHTA and CDR2 FQGNSA. V shed 4 bases, J shed 2 bases, and the junction held 12 bases outside the gene matches. The CDR3 loop is CASSYGDRLDLNTEAFF. As DNA, the CDR3 is TGTGCCAGCAGCTACGGGGACAGGTTAGACCTTAACACTGAAGCTTTCTTT.

This clonotype has more than one count but fewer than ten. The chain joins TRBV7-2 to TRBJ2-5; possibly TRBD2 for D (6 bases). The V gene's germline CDR1 is SGHTA and CDR2 FQGNSA. The CDR3 runs 15 residues. The V gene lost 3 bases and the J gene lost 1 base, with 12 bases spanning the gap. This CDR3 is CASSFVEGPQETQYF. The DNA of the CDR3 is TGTGCCAGCAGCTTCGTGGAGGGGCCCCAAGAGACCCAGTACTTC.

The rearrangement joins TRBV20-1 to TRBJ2-7; 8 bases are shared with TRBD2. The CDR3 runs to 14 residues. Germline CDR1 and CDR2: DFQATT and SNEGSKA (reference sequence). Germline trimming cut 3 bases from V and 1 base from J; bases unmatched to any gene: 5. The CDR3 DNA sequence: TGCAGTGCTAGGAGGACTAGCCGTTCCTACGAGCAGTACTTC. Encoded protein: CSARRTSRSYEQYF.

This clonotype was counted only a few times. One junction end disagrees with the germline gene, perhaps due to a read error. This chain connects TRBV20-1 to TRBJ2-7; 7 bases align to TRBD1. The germline gives CDR1 DFQATT, CDR2 SNEGSKA (reference sequence). The CDR3 consists of 15 residues. CDR3 in amino acids: CSAREGTASSYEQYF. The CDR3 DNA reads TGCAGTGCTCGAGAAGGGACAGCTAGCTCCTACGAGCAGTACTTC.

This clonotype was seen only once. This chain joins TRBV29-1 and TRBJ2-1; the match to TRBD2 covers 10 bases. Germline CDR1 is SQVTM and CDR2 is ANQGSEA. With V trimmed by 7 bases and J by 7 bases, 10 bases remained unmatched. The CDR3 has 14 residues. The CDR3 DNA follows: TGCAGCGGCCTACGAGCGGGAGGGCAAAATGAGCAGTTCTTC. Protein: CSGLRAGGQNEQFF.

This clonotype has just a few counts. The chain is built from TRBV20-1 and TRBJ2-3; TRBD2 matches at 9 bases. The CDR3 is 16 amino acids. Germline V CDR1 and CDR2: DFQATT, SNEGSKA (reference sequence). V lost 0 bases and J lost 6; bases outside the gene matches: 10. CDR3 amino acids: CSAREGGLAILDTQYF. The DNA for the CDR3 is TGCAGTGCTAGAGAGGGTGGACTAGCGATCCTCGATACGCAGTATTTT.

This clonotype was seen a handful of times. The gene calls are TRBV27 and TRBJ1-1, with 8 nucleotides matching TRBD1. Germline V gene lookup returns CDR1 MNHEY and CDR2 SMNVEV (reference sequence). The CDR3 loop spans 13 amino acids. V trimming: 6 bases; J trimming: 0 bases; junction bases outside the gene matches: 0. CDR3 sequence reads: CASRGQVNTEAFF. The DNA for the CDR3 is TGTGCCAGCAGGGGACAGGTGAACACTGAAGCTTTCTTT.

J is TRBJ2-3 and V is TRBV6-6; D is unresolved. This CDR3 has 14 amino acids. V gave up 2 bases and J gave up 5 bases, with 11 bases separating them. The germline gives CDR1 MNHNY, CDR2 SVGAGI (reference sequence). As DNA, the CDR3 is TGTGCCAGCAGTTACGCGCGGACGGGAGATACGCAGTATTTT. Translating gives CASSYARTGDTQYF.

The chain links TRBV13 to TRBJ2-1, with 7 bases fitting TRBD2. Germline assignment: CDR1 PRHDT and CDR2 FYEKMQ (reference sequence). This CDR3 is 15 amino acids long. With V trimmed by 2 bases and J by 4 bases, 5 bases remained unmatched. CDR3 in DNA: TGTGCCAGCAGCTTAAGGCGGGGGAATTACAATGAGCAGTTCTTC. Its translation is CASSLRRGNYNEQFF.